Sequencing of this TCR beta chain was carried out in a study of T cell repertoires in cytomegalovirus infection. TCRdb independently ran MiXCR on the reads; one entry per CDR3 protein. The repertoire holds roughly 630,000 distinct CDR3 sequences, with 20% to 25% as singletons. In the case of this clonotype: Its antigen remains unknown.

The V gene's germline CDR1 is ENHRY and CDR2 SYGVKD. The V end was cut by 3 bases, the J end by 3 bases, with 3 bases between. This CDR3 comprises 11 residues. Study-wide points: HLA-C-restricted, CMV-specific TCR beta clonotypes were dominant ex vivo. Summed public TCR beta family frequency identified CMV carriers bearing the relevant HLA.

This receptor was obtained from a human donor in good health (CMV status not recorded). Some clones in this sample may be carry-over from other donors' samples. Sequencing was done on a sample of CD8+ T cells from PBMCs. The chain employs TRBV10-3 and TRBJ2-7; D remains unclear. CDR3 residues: CAISDFYEQYV. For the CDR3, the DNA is TGTGCCATCAGTGACTTCTACGAGCAGTACGTC.